A selection of T cell receptor beta chains follows, all from one sample in a study of lymphopenia after photon versus proton radiotherapy. Only in-frame clones appear in the TCRdb table, and some are missing; sequencing was by immunoSEQ multiplex PCR. This sample has about 17,000 clones, with approximately 92% found just once. The source was peripheral blood, collected from a patient treated with photon-based radiotherapy. The receptors shown here come from a middle-aged woman with cholangiocarcinoma. CDR3s include the opening cysteine and the closing phenylalanine or tryptophan. The D gene is left open where the match is weak.

CDR3 | D | J | length | V
CASSVGTGPNTEAFF | - | TRBJ1-1 | 15 | TRBV9
CSVSQDIPNTEAFF | - | TRBJ1-1 | 14 | TRBV29-1
CASSTTGGRGTGELFF | TRBD1 | TRBJ2-2 | 16 | TRBV7-9
CASSQVGGNYGYTF | - | TRBJ1-2 | 14 | TRBV4-1
CASSRRTGSENSPLHF | TRBD1 | TRBJ1-6 | 16 | TRBV27
CASSLGAPSGLTQYF | TRBD2 | TRBJ2-3 | 15 | TRBV5-4
CASSPRLAGNEQFF | TRBD2 | TRBJ2-1 | 14 | TRBV11-2
CASSIGTGYKETQYF | TRBD1 | TRBJ2-5 | 15 | TRBV19
CATSRVSSGNTEAFF | - | TRBJ1-1 | 15 | TRBV15
CASTLGLAGPPPEQFF | TRBD2 | TRBJ2-1 | 16 | TRBV19
CAWSGTSGRAAYEQYF | TRBD2 | TRBJ2-7 | 16 | TRBV30
CASSLAGVSQDTQYF | - | TRBJ2-3 | 15 | TRBV7-2
CASSFQGRRNTEAFF | - | TRBJ1-1 | 15 | TRBV5-4
CASTQSGGLSGYSPLHF | - | TRBJ1-6 | 17 | TRBV28
CSVDFLADTQYF | - | TRBJ2-3 | 12 | TRBV29-1
CASSLVLAERNEQFF | TRBD2 | TRBJ2-1 | 15 | TRBV7-6
CASSLSQTGQGAREQYF | TRBD1 | TRBJ2-7 | 17 | TRBV5-1
CASSITPRGNQPQHF | - | TRBJ1-5 | 15 | TRBV19
CASSSPQGINEKLFF | TRBD1 | TRBJ1-4 | 15 | TRBV6-5
CASSLGRHLNTGELFF | - | TRBJ2-2 | 16 | TRBV19
CASSLEETQYF | - | TRBJ2-5 | 11 | TRBV11-3
CASSLVPGKTPLHF | - | TRBJ1-6 | 14 | TRBV11-2
CASKVQAGLVSEAFF | - | TRBJ1-1 | 15 | TRBV28
CASSLGFNQPQHF | - | TRBJ1-5 | 13 | TRBV7-9
CASSVGQGFTGELFF | TRBD1 | TRBJ2-2 | 15 | TRBV9
CASSSPGGFGNTIYF | TRBD1 | TRBJ1-3 | 15 | TRBV7-9
CASKSVGLRNTEAFF | - | TRBJ1-1 | 15 | TRBV27
CASSLDWGYEQYF | - | - | 13 | TRBV7-3
CASSFGGGLGEQYF | - | TRBJ2-7 | 14 | TRBV13
CASSAGRVYTEAFF | - | TRBJ1-1 | 14 | TRBV6-1
CASSASGPMETQYF | TRBD2 | TRBJ2-5 | 14 | TRBV7-2
CASTPDSNNEQFF | - | TRBJ2-1 | 13 | TRBV6-4
CASSLDVSWNYGYTF | - | TRBJ1-2 | 15 | TRBV11-2
CASSLSGSLFYEQYF | TRBD2 | TRBJ2-7 | 15 | TRBV7-2
CASSIERRTNSPLHF | - | TRBJ1-6 | 15 | TRBV5-1
CASQENGRSYEQYF | - | TRBJ2-7 | 14 | TRBV5-1
CAWSVQGYEQYF | - | TRBJ2-7 | 12 | TRBV30
CATGPPPGQGATGYTF | TRBD1 | TRBJ1-2 | 16 | TRBV28
CASSQLVSGNTEAFF | - | TRBJ1-1 | 15 | TRBV4-3
CASSLGGGRVGRTEAFF | - | TRBJ1-1 | 17 | TRBV5-4
CASSLGDRGEAFF | TRBD1 | TRBJ1-1 | 13 | TRBV5-1
CASGTGDADTQYF | TRBD1 | TRBJ2-3 | 13 | TRBV9
CASSFRTAQSAEAFF | - | TRBJ1-1 | 15 | TRBV28
CADSGGTPGELFF | - | TRBJ2-2 | 13 | TRBV7-9
CAWRSPRDRQFF | - | TRBJ2-1 | 12 | TRBV30
CASSQDLTDTQYF | - | TRBJ2-3 | 13 | TRBV14
CASSLAARLAGGPYEQYF | TRBD2 | TRBJ2-7 | 18 | TRBV11-2
CAIPGAGSVEPQHF | - | TRBJ1-5 | 14 | TRBV6-1
CASSDSSSYNSPLHF | - | TRBJ1-6 | 15 | TRBV2
CASSQEEGLGGRNTIYF | - | TRBJ1-3 | 17 | TRBV14
CASSSTGRLKTQYF | TRBD1 | TRBJ2-5 | 14 | TRBV7-8